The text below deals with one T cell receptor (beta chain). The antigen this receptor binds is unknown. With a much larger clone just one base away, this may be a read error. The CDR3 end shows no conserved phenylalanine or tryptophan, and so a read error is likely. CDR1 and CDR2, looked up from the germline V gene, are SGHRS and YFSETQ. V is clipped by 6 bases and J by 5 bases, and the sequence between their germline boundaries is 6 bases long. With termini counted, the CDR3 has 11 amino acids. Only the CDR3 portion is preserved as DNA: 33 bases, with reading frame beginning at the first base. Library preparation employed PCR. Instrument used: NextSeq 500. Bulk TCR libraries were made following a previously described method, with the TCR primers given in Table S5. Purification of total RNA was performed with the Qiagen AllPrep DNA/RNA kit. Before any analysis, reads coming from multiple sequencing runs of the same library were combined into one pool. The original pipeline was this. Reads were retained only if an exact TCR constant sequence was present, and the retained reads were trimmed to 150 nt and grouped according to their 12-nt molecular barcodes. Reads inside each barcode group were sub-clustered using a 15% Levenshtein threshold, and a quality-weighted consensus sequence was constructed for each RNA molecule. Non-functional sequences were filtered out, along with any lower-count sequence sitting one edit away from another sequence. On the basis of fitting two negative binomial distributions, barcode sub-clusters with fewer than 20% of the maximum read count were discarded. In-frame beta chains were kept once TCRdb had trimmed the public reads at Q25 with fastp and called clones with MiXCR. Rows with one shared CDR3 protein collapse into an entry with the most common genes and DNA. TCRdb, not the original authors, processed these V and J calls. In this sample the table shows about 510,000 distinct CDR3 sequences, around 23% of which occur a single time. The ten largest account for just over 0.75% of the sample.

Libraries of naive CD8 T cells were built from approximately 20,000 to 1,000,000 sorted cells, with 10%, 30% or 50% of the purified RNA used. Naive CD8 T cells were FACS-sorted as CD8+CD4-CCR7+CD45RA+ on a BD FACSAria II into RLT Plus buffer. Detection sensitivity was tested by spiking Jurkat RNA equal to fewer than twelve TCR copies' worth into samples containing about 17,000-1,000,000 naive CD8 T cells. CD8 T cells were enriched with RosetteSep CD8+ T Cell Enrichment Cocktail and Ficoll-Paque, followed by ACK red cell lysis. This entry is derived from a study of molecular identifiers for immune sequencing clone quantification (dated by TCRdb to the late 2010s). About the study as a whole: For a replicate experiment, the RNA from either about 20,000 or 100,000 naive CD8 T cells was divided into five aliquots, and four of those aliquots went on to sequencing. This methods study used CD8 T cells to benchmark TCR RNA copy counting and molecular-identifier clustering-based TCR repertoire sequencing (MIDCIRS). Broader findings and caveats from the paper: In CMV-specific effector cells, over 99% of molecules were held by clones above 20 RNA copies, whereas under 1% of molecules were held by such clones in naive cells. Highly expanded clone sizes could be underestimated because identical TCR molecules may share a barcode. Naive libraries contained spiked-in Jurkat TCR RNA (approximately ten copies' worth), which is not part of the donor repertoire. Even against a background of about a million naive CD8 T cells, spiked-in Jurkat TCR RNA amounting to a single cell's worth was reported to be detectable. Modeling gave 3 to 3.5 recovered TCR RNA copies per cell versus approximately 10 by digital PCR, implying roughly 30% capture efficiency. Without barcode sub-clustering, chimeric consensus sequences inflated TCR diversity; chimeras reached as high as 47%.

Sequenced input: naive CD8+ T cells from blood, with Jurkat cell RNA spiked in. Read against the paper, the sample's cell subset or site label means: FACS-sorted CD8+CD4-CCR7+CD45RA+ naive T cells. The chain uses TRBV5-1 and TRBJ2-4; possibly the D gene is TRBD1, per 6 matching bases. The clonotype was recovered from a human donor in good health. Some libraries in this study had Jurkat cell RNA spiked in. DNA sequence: TGCGCCAGCAAGGGGGAAAACATTCAGTACCTC. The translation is CASKGENIQYL.